This T cell receptor beta chain was observed in a study of T cell repertoires in cytomegalovirus infection. MiXCR was run by TCRdb on the reads, yielding one entry per CDR3 protein. The sample holds approximately 550,000 distinct CDR3 sequences, 16% seen once. V was pared by 8 bases and J by 0 bases, with 14 bases between. Germline V gene sequence: CDR1 MDHEN, CDR2 SYDVKM. The CDR3 is 15 amino acids. This clonotype was detected only a few times. The chain joins TRBV28 to TRBJ1-3, with D unresolved. Source material: CD8+ T cells from PBMCs. This receptor was taken from a human donor in good health (CMV status not recorded). Some clones in this sample may be carry-over from other donors' samples. CDR3 sequence (DNA): TGTGCCAGCTTCCTAGACGGATCCTCTGGAAACACCATATATTTT. Residues: CASFLDGSSGNTIYF. Full variable domain (outside the CDR3, taken from reference TRBV28 and TRBJ1-3): DVKVTQSSRYLVKRTGEKVFLECVQDMDHENMFWYRQDPGLGLRLIYFSYDVKMKEKGDIPEGYSVSREKKERFSLILESASTNQTSMYLCASFLDGSSGNTIYFGEGSWLTVV.